The present T cell receptor beta chain was sequenced within a study of beta chain features in type 1 diabetes. The CDR3 totals 15 residues. The junction had 1 base not matched to a gene; V was cut back by 2 bases and J by 3 bases. Germline-derived CDR1 and CDR2 are LGHNA and YNFKEQ. This clone was counted between two and nine times. Its antigen is not known. Study findings and constraints: A moderate, significant TCRB CDR3 shortening appeared in type 1 diabetes across four CD4+ subsets.

TCRB transcripts that were expressed got sequenced, as all of the isolated RNA had been reverse transcribed. TCRdb keeps only in-frame clones here, not all; method: immunoSEQ multiplex PCR. Of 500,000 to 650,000 clones in the sample, 9.5% to 15% were seen once. This TCR was recovered from a man aged 25-45 years with type 1 diabetes. This rearrangement joins TRBV4-2 to TRBJ2-2; TRBD1 aligns across 9 bases. Sequencing used naive CD4+ T cells from blood. The CDR3 spells CASSQYRGHTGELFF. DNA of the CDR3: TGTGCCAGCAGCCAATACAGGGGGCACACCGGGGAGCTGTTTTTT.